One and the same sample provided the 30 T cell receptor beta chains below, sequenced in a study of OX40 agonist ivuxolimab in advanced cancers. Clones were read by immunoSEQ multiplex PCR, and TCRdb kept only the in-frame ones, dropping some. The sample has 50,000 to 60,000 clones, around 90% seen once. Sequenced material: CD4+ or CD8+ T cells sorted from blood, taken in a trial of the OX40 agonist ivuxolimab. Receptors originate from an adult with an advanced solid tumor such as melanoma, head and neck, liver or kidney cancer.

The V call is TRBV7-6, the J call TRBJ2-7, with 8 bases fitting TRBD2. This CDR3 has 14 amino acids. Unmatched junction bases numbered 5, after V lost 1 base and J lost 6 bases. CDR1 is SGHVS, CDR2 FNYEAQ, per germline. The CDR3 nucleotides are TGTGCCAGCAGCTTAGGTAGCGGGACCTCCGAGCAGTACTTC. Translation: CASSLGSGTSEQYF.

The chain links TRBV14 to TRBJ2-7, with 7 bases that match TRBD2. The germline gives CDR1 SGHDN, CDR2 FVKESK. CDR3 size: 15 residues. V shed 2 bases and J 4 bases; nucleotides not matched to a gene: 8. In DNA form, the CDR3 reads TGTGCCAGCAGCCAATGGGGCGGGAGTGATTACGAGCAGTACTTC. As protein: CASSQWGGSDYEQYF. The full variable domain, completed using reference TRBV14 and TRBJ2-7, is EAGVTQFPSHSVIEKGQTVTLRCDPISGHDNLYWYRRVMGKEIKFLLHFVKESKQDESGMPNNRFLAERTGGTYSTLKVQPAELEDSGVYFCASSQWGGSDYEQYFGPGTRLTVT.

This clone was counted a single time. The chain carries TRBV27 and TRBJ2-7; 10 positions agree with TRBD2. V shed 0 bases, J shed 6 bases, and the junction held 5 bases outside the gene matches. The CDR3 consists of 15 residues. Germline values: CDR1 MNHEY, CDR2 SMNVEV (reference sequence). The CDR3 is CASSLSTAGGPEQYF. DNA of the CDR3: TGTGCCAGCAGTTTATCGACAGCGGGAGGGCCCGAGCAGTACTTC.

This clone was seen a single time. The rearrangement joins TRBV9 to TRBJ2-3; D is ambiguous. CDR3 length: 16 residues. V was pared by 4 bases and J by 4 bases, with 19 bases between. Per germline, CDR1 SGDLS and CDR2 YYNGEE. In DNA form, the CDR3 reads TGTGCCAGCAGCCTCACTTCCGGGTTTGCGGCAGATACGCAGTATTTT. It codes for CASSLTSGFAADTQYF.

The chain links TRBV4-1 to TRBJ2-1; the D is unclear. In germline, CDR1 is MGHRA, CDR2 YSYEKL. V lost 0 bases and J 9 bases, leaving 9 bases between the germline ends. This CDR3 region has 13 residues. For the CDR3, the DNA is TGCGCCAGCAGCCAAGAGGATAGGGTTGAGCAGTTCTTC. The encoded protein is CASSQEDRVEQFF.

The V gene is TRBV27, the J gene TRBJ2-1, with D perhaps assigned TRBD1 or TRBD2 (5 bases each). The germline gives CDR1 MNHEY, CDR2 SMNVEV (reference sequence). V lost 5 bases and J 7 bases, leaving 15 bases between the germline ends. There are 14 residues in the CDR3. DNA of the CDR3: TGTGCCAGCAGTCTAGGGGCCGGCGGGAATGAGCAGTTCTTC. Protein sequence: CASSLGAGGNEQFF.

This chain uses TRBV6-5 with TRBJ1-2; D is ambiguous. CDR1 is MNHEY and CDR2 is SVGAGI in the germline V gene. Deletions cut 2 bases from V and 2 bases from J, with 6 bases between. CDR3 length equals 13 residues. CDR3 in DNA: TGTGCCAGCAGTTACGTCCTGAACTATGGCTACACCTTC. Encoded protein: CASSYVLNYGYTF.

This clone was recorded only once. The V gene is TRBV4-3, the J gene TRBJ1-1, with D possibly being TRBD1 (6 bases). The ends were cut back, 0 bases at V and 0 bases at J, with 8 bases in the middle. Germline values: CDR1 LGHNA, CDR2 YSLEER. The CDR3 runs to 15 residues. The DNA of the CDR3 is TGCGCCAGCAGCCAAGACAGGGGACTGAACACTGAAGCTTTCTTT. Amino acid sequence: CASSQDRGLNTEAFF.

This clone was seen just once. Other DNA sequences in the sample encode the same CDR3. The chain couples TRBV7-2 to TRBJ2-7, with 10 bases aligning to TRBD2. The CDR3 covers 14 residues. J gave up 3 bases and V 4 bases, and 3 bases lay outside the gene matches. The germline gives CDR1 SGHTA, CDR2 FQGNSA. CDR3 sequence: CASSSLAGVYEQYF. In nucleotides, the CDR3 is TGTGCCAGCAGCTCTCTAGCGGGAGTCTACGAGCAGTACTTC.

The V gene is TRBV4-3, the J gene TRBJ2-1, with 9 bases fitting TRBD1. V trimming: 3 bases; J trimming: 5 bases; junction bases outside the gene matches: 8. Looked up from germline, CDR1 is LGHNA and CDR2 is YSLEER. The length of the CDR3 is 16 residues. This CDR3 is CASSHSSGTGNNEQFF. The CDR3 region has the DNA TGCGCCAGCAGCCATTCCTCCGGGACAGGGAACAATGAGCAGTTCTTC.

V usage is TRBV6-6 and J usage is TRBJ2-7; 13 bases align to TRBD2. CDR3 length: 15 residues. With 5 bases clipped from V and 4 bases from J, the junction kept 5 bases outside the gene matches. CDR1 and CDR2 (germline): MNHNY, SVGAGI (reference sequence). The CDR3 coding sequence is TGTGCCAGCAGTGGGACTAGCGGGAAGGGTTACGAGCAGTACTTC. Encoded protein: CASSGTSGKGYEQYF.

This sequence joins TRBV27 and TRBJ2-5; 9 bases line up with TRBD2. V shed 5 bases and J 2 bases; nucleotides not matched to a gene: 6. Germline V lookup: CDR1 MNHEY, CDR2 SMNVEV (reference sequence). This CDR3 comprises 15 residues. CDR3 sequence (DNA): TGTGCCAGCAGTCGGACTCTAGCGGGGCAAGAGACCCAGTACTTC. It is translated as CASSRTLAGQETQYF.

The CDR3 loop reads CASSVGTDYEQYF. DNA of the CDR3: TGTGCCAGTAGTGTCGGGACAGACTACGAGCAGTACTTC. The chain links TRBV19 to TRBJ2-7; 7 positions match TRBD1. V lost 5 bases to trimming and J lost 3 bases; unmatched junction nucleotides: 4. The germline V gene has CDR1 LNHDA and CDR2 SQIVND (reference sequence). There are 13 residues in the CDR3.

The V gene is TRBV28, the J gene TRBJ2-7; TRBD2 matches 7 bases. Germline V lookup: CDR1 MDHEN, CDR2 SYDVKM. The CDR3 sequence is 15 residues long. Trimming at V came to 1 base and at J to 1 base, leaving 4 bases not matched to a gene. CDR3 residues: CASSLSAGVSYEQYF. The CDR3 nucleotides read TGTGCCAGCAGTTTATCGGCGGGAGTGTCCTACGAGCAGTACTTC. The whole variable domain, remainder taken from reference TRBV28 and TRBJ2-7, is DVKVTQSSRYLVKRTGEKVFLECVQDMDHENMFWYRQDPGLGLRLIYFSYDVKMKEKGDIPEGYSVSREKKERFSLILESASTNQTSMYLCASSLSAGVSYEQYFGPGTRLTVT.

This sequence joins TRBV10-1 and TRBJ2-7; 14 bases fit TRBD2. Germline V lookup: CDR1 WNHNN, CDR2 SYGVQD (reference sequence). J lost 1 base, V lost 10 bases, and 9 bases had no gene match. This CDR3 spans 16 amino acids. The CDR3: CAIPPTSGRVSYEQYF. CDR3 sequence (DNA): TGCGCCATCCCCCCGACTAGCGGGAGGGTATCCTACGAGCAGTACTTC.

The chain combines TRBV21-1 with TRBJ2-3; the table's D call, TRBD2, was not checked against the DNA. TRBV21-1 is deemed a pseudogene. CDR3 length: 15 residues. CDR3 DNA sequence: TGTGCCAGCAGCAAAAGTCCCCCCGGGGGTTATACGCAGTATTTT. It encodes CASSKSPPGGYTQYF.

The rearrangement uses TRBV28 and TRBJ2-3, with TRBD1 matching 8 bases. The CDR3 has 16 amino acids. V lost 3 bases and J lost 3; bases outside the gene matches: 8. The germline gives CDR1 MDHEN, CDR2 SYDVKM. CDR3 nucleotides: TGTGCCAGCAGTTTTGTGGCGCAGGGGGCAACAGATACGCAGTATTTT. Its translation: CASSFVAQGATDTQYF.

The CDR3 here is CASSLTTASTDTQYF. The CDR3 DNA sequence: TGCGCCAGCAGCTTGACGACAGCTAGCACAGATACGCAGTATTTT. The chain recombines TRBV5-1 with TRBJ2-3; a possible D gene is TRBD1 (5 bases). The CDR3 loop spans 15 amino acids. In germline, CDR1 is SGHRS, CDR2 YFSETQ. The V and J ends lost 1 base and 0 bases respectively, with 9 bases between them. The variable domain in full, completed from reference TRBV5-1 and TRBJ2-3, reads KAGVTQTPRYLIKTRGQQVTLSCSPISGHRSVSWYQQTPGQGLQFLFEYFSETQRNKGNFPGRFSGRQFSNSRSEMNVSTLELGDSALYLCASSLTTASTDTQYFGPGTRLTVL.

CDR3 nucleotides: TGTGCCAGTAGTATAACGGGGGAGGACTACAATGAGCAGTTCTTC. Its translation is CASSITGEDYNEQFF. The rearrangement joins TRBV19 to TRBJ2-1, with D possibly being TRBD2 (6 bases). Germline V gene sequence: CDR1 LNHDA, CDR2 SQIVND (reference sequence). The ends were cut back, 2 bases at V and 3 bases at J, with 11 bases in the middle. This CDR3 contains 15 residues.

The genes are TRBV28 and TRBJ2-7; D may be TRBD2 (6 bases). This CDR3 region has 13 residues. Germline loops: CDR1 MDHEN, CDR2 SYDVKM. Trimming left V 6 bases short and J 4 bases short, with 13 bases between. The CDR3 DNA reads TGTGCCAGCAGGTCGGGACTTGGTTACGAGCAGTACTTC. Encoded protein: CASRSGLGYEQYF.

The genes are TRBV19 and TRBJ2-7, with no clear D. There are 14 residues in the CDR3. V was pared by 4 bases and J by 2 bases, with 12 bases between. CDR1 LNHDA and CDR2 SQIVND come from the germline V gene (reference sequence). CDR3 coding DNA: TGTGCCAGTAGTAGTGATGGGGTCGCCTACGAGCAGTACTTC. The encoded protein is CASSSDGVAYEQYF.

Only a few counts were recorded for this clone. Here the CDR3 reads CASSLVSGPTTGELFF. DNA for the CDR3: TGCGCCAGCAGCTTGGTGAGCGGTCCAACCACCGGGGAGCTGTTTTTT. This rearrangement joins TRBV5-1 to TRBJ2-2; a weak D match, TRBD2 (5 bases). Germline V gives CDR1 SGHRS, CDR2 YFSETQ. This CDR3 is 16 amino acids long. Trimming removed 0 bases from V and 4 bases from J, with 13 bases in between.

The chain recombines TRBV4-1 with TRBJ2-1; 11 bases are shared with TRBD2. The trim removed 2 bases at V and 3 bases at J, leaving 3 bases unmatched. The CDR3 runs to 16 residues. CDR1 is MGHRA, CDR2 YSYEKL, per germline. CDR3 DNA: TGCGCCAGCAGCCAAACTAGCGGGAGCCTCTACAATGAGCAGTTCTTC. Its translation: CASSQTSGSLYNEQFF.

The rearrangement uses TRBV28 and TRBJ2-2, with 10 bases fitting TRBD2. Germline loops: CDR1 MDHEN, CDR2 SYDVKM. The CDR3 has 14 amino acids. V shed 7 bases, J shed 3 bases, and the junction held 2 bases outside the gene matches. CDR3 in amino acids: CASTGLADTGELFF. In DNA, the CDR3 is TGTGCCAGCACAGGACTAGCGGACACCGGGGAGCTGTTTTTT.

J is TRBJ1-5 and V is TRBV25-1; 9 bases fit TRBD1. Germline V gives CDR1 MGHDK, CDR2 SYGVNS. V trimming: 6 bases; J trimming: 7 bases; junction bases outside the gene matches: 7. The CDR3 is 14 residues long. CDR3 bases: TGTGCCAGCAGCGGGACAGGGTACATCCAGCCCCAGCATTTT. Translation: CASSGTGYIQPQHF.

The chain links TRBV4-2 to TRBJ1-1; possible D gene TRBD1, 5 bases. This CDR3 is built from 18 residues. Per the germline V gene, CDR1 is LGHNA and CDR2 is YNFKEQ. V lost 0 bases to trimming and J lost 1 base, with 18 bases between them. The CDR3 loop reads CASSQEENVLGGNTEAFF. As DNA, the CDR3 is TGTGCCAGCAGCCAAGAGGAAAACGTTCTTGGGGGGAACACTGAAGCTTTCTTT.

The chain couples TRBV6-6 to TRBJ1-2; 7 bases match TRBD1. From germline, CDR1 is MNHNY and CDR2 SVGAGI (reference sequence). The CDR3 covers 13 residues. V lost 5 bases, J lost 8 bases, and 8 bases stayed unmatched. CDR3 sequence reads: CASSRTGDRGYTF. CDR3 nucleotide sequence: TGTGCCAGCAGTAGGACAGGCGATCGAGGCTACACCTTC.

V usage is TRBV28 and J usage is TRBJ2-7; D gene ambiguous. The V end lost 2 bases, the J end lost 3 bases, and 14 bases lay between the germline ends. CDR3 length equals 15 residues. Germline CDR1 is MDHEN and CDR2 is SYDVKM. The chain's CDR3 is CASSLSVAAYYEQYF. The CDR3 coding sequence is TGTGCCAGCAGTTTAAGCGTGGCAGCTTACTACGAGCAGTACTTC.

The V call is TRBV28, the J call TRBJ1-1; tentative D call: TRBD1 (5 bases). With 6 bases removed from V and 5 bases from J, the gap between germline ends came to 16 bases. Germline CDR1 MDHEN, CDR2 SYDVKM. This CDR3 spans 14 amino acids. CDR3 sequence: CASRPPLTGTEAFF. The DNA of the CDR3 is TGTGCCAGCAGGCCTCCCCTCACAGGTACTGAAGCTTTCTTT.

The CDR3 coding sequence is TGCGCCAGCAGCCAGGACCTCCTAGCGGGAACCTACAATGAGCAGTTCTTC. The encoded protein is CASSQDLLAGTYNEQFF. J is TRBJ2-1 and V is TRBV4-1; 9 bases match TRBD2. The CDR3 covers 17 residues. Germline V gene sequence: CDR1 MGHRA, CDR2 YSYEKL. V shed 3 bases, J shed 2 bases, and the junction held 8 bases outside the gene matches.